This TCR beta chain was sequenced in a study of cytomegalovirus exposure and HLA in healthy donors. Produced via immunoSEQ multiplex PCR; TCRdb's table is partial and in-frame only. In the table there are 250,000 to 350,000 clones, just over 85% of which are singletons. The study's findings and limits: Most TCR sequences were uncommon, yet certain public TCRs appeared in many donors. The authors listed 150 to 200 TCR beta chains as cytomegalovirus-associated. Clusters of TCRs from the first cohort tended to co-occur in the roughly 120 validation repertoires (as a later analysis found).

Germline-derived CDR1 and CDR2 are SGHVS and FNYEAQ. This CDR3 comprises 16 residues. The V and J ends lost 5 bases and 2 bases, in that order; junction bases with no gene match: 10. A note on this clone: Its target is not known.

Sequencing was carried out using PBMCs. The TCR comes from a woman under 30 in good health and CMV-seronegative. The genes are TRBV7-6 and TRBJ2-5; 8 nucleotides align to TRBD2. CDR3 region: CASSPRGSGRQETQYF. The CDR3 DNA sequence: TGTGCCAGCAGCCCCCGAGGAAGCGGGAGACAAGAGACCCAGTACTTC. Together with reference TRBV7-6 and TRBJ2-5, the CDR3 gives the full variable domain: GAGVSQSPRYKVTKRGQDVALRCDPISGHVSLYWYRQALGQGPEFLTYFNYEAQQDKSGLPNDRFSAERPEGSISTLTIQRTEQRDSAMYRCASSPRGSGRQETQYFGPGTRLLVL.